In this sample, the clone carrying this T cell receptor (beta chain) turned up many times. The iRepertoire nested amplicon-rescue multiplex PCR amplified TCR alpha and beta CDR3s from RNA. TCRdb re-analysed the multiplex PCR reads in MiXCR, keeping a single row per CDR3 protein. Of under 200,000 distinct CDR3 sequences detected, around 40% appear once; the ten largest clones hold roughly 5.2%. This record belongs to a study of glioma-infiltrating T cells. Germline-derived CDR1 and CDR2 are SGHTA and FQGNSA. CDR3 length equals 16 residues. J lost 0 bases, V lost 1 base, and 1 base had no gene match. The sample consisted of glioma tissue, nonneoplastic brain tissue, or PBMCs (not recorded which). The chain uses TRBV7-2 and TRBJ2-1, with 9 bases matching TRBD2. The clonotype comes from a human donor with low-grade glioma or glioblastoma, undergoing nonglioma brain surgery, or in good health (not recorded which). DNA of the CDR3: TGTGCCAGCAGCTTAGGTAGCGGGAGCTCCTACAATGAGCAGTTCTTC. Its translation: CASSLGSGSSYNEQFF.